This TCR beta chain was documented in a study of T-cell reconstitution after alpha-beta-depleted transplantation in children. General study findings and limits: Recipient T cells and thymic progenitors that survived gave rise to the high TCRbeta diversity observed at day 60 in some patients. Two months or so post-transplant, alpha-beta T cells reportedly derived from several hundred expanded graft clones. When one year had passed after transplant, most T-cell counts and diversity came from newly produced T cells.

From germline, CDR1 is SGHTA and CDR2 FQGNSA. This CDR3 region has 16 residues. V lost 0 bases to trimming and J lost 4 bases; unmatched junction nucleotides: 5. A library of TCRbeta sequences, prepared with unique molecular identifiers, was generated. TCRdb reanalysed the PCR reads using MiXCR and keeps one entry per CDR3 protein. This table has 220,000 or so distinct CDR3 sequences, around 7.8% appearing once. This clonotype showed up many times. Its target is unknown. The source is a male patient younger than 18 who had a stem cell transplant for acute lymphoblastic leukemia, so the T cells may come from the graft donor. V is TRBV7-2 and J is TRBJ1-5; the match to TRBD1 covers 8 bases. The material was PBMCs, mostly from graft donor cells, obtained 180 days after TCRalphabeta/CD19-depleted stem cell transplant. The CDR3 here is CASSLAGQEWNQPQHF. In DNA, the CDR3 is TGTGCCAGCAGCTTAGCGGGACAGGAGTGGAATCAGCCCCAGCATTTT. The full variable domain, with the rest looked up from reference TRBV7-2 and TRBJ1-5, is GAGVSQSPSNKVTEKGKDVELRCDPISGHTALYWYRQSLGQGLEFLIYFQGNSAPDKSGLPSDRFSAERTGGSVSTLTIQRTQQEDSAVYLCASSLAGQEWNQPQHFGDGTRLSIL.